Listed below are T cell receptor beta chains from one sample, sequenced in a study of blood T cell repertoires in COVID-19. The method was immunoSEQ multiplex PCR; TCRdb's version includes in-frame clones alone and lacks a portion of them. The profile shows about 50,000 clones, over 65% of them singletons. Sequenced input: peripheral blood. The receptors derive from a woman aged 55 to 70 with acute or convalescent COVID-19. The CDR3 runs from the conserved cysteine through the conserved F or W. Fields, in order: D gene, clone size, J gene, V gene, CDR3 length, CDR3 DNA, CDR3 protein. D genes are given only for firm matches. Some rows mark clone size as missing; the rest say once, few, many or name a class of expanded clone.

>.|.|TRBJ2-7|TRBV19|13
TGTGCCAGTAGTTCCCTTGGAGTTTACGAGCAGTACTTC
CASSSLGVYEQYF
>TRBD1|.|TRBJ1-5|TRBV3-1/TRBV3-2|16
TGTGCCAGCAGCCGAGGAACAGGGGCACGCAATCAGCCCCAGCATTTT
CASSRGTGARNQPQHF
>TRBD1|few|TRBJ2-5|TRBV5-4|14
TGTGCCAGCAGCCCGGACAGGGGGACACAGACCCAGTACTTC
CASSPDRGTQTQYF
>TRBD1|.|TRBJ1-1|TRBV5-1|15
TGCGCCAGCAACCCAACAGGGGTGGGGAACACTGAAGCTTTCTTT
CASNPTGVGNTEAFF
>TRBD1|.|TRBJ1-4|TRBV29-1|13
TGCAGCGTTGCAGGGGGAGTAGGGGAAAAACTGTTTTTT
CSVAGGVGEKLFF
>.|once|TRBJ1-2|TRBV7-2|13
TGTGCCAGCAGCTTAGGTGTGCGGGGTGGCTACACCTTC
CASSLGVRGGYTF
>.|.|TRBJ1-1|TRBV25-1|14
TGTGCCAGCAGACAAACAGGGTTTAACACTGAAGCTTTCTTT
CASRQTGFNTEAFF
>TRBD2|medium-sized|TRBJ2-7|TRBV5-1|13
TGCGCCAGCAGAGCGGGAGTGTCCTACGAGCAGTACTTC
CASRAGVSYEQYF
>TRBD1|.|TRBJ2-2|TRBV27|13
TGTGCCAGCAGTCCGCCGCGGAGGACAGGCATGTTTTTT
CASSPPRRTGMFF
>.|.|TRBJ1-1|TRBV7-3|14
TGTGCCAGCAGCTCGGGGGGCGGAGAAACTGAAGCTTTCTTT
CASSSGGGETEAFF
>TRBD2|.|TRBJ2-3|TRBV5-1|15
TGCGCCAGCAGCCCTCCTAGCGGGGATCGGGATACGCAGTATTTT
CASSPPSGDRDTQYF
>.|.|TRBJ2-7|TRBV19|14
TGTGCCAGTAGTGGAGGGGCAGGGTCCTACGAGCAGTACTTC
CASSGGAGSYEQYF